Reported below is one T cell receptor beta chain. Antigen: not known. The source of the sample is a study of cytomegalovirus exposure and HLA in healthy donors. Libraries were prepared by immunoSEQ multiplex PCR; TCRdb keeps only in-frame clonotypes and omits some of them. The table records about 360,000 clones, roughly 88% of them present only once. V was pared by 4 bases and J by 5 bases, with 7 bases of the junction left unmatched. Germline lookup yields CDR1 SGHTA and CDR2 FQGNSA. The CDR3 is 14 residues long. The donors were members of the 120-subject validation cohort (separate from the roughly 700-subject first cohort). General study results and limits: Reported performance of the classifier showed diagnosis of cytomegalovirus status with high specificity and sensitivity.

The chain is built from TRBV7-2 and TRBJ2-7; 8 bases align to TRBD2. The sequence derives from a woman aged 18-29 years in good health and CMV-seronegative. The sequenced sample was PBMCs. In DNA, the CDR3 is TGTGCCAGCAGCTCTCAGCGGGAGCTGAACGAGCAGTACTTC. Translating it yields CASSSQRELNEQYF. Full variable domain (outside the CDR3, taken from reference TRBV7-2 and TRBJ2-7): GAGVSQSPSNKVTEKGKDVELRCDPISGHTALYWYRQSLGQGLEFLIYFQGNSAPDKSGLPSDRFSAERTGGSVSTLTIQRTQQEDSAVYLCASSSQRELNEQYFGPGTRLTVT.